The present T cell receptor (beta chain) was sequenced within a study of T cells in women clearing cervical HPV infection. The method was immunoSEQ multiplex PCR; TCRdb's version includes in-frame clones alone and lacks a portion of them. In total, the table holds tens of thousands of clones. With respect to this clone: The DNA ends 3 residues before the CDR3 does, and the rest of the CDR3 is filled in from the germline J gene.

Germline V gives CDR1 SNHLY, CDR2 FYNNEI. Trimming took 0 bases from V and 7 from J; bases not matched to a gene: 3. The CDR3 length is 14 residues. This clonotype originated in a woman between 18 and 70 years old with a cervical HPV16 infection that either progressed to CIN3+ or cleared (not recorded which). V gene TRBV2 combines with J gene TRBJ1-5; 7 bases are shared with TRBD1. The sample taken for sequencing was blood buffy coat. CDR3: CASSEAGGQQPQHF. The sequenced part of the CDR3 DNA is TGTGCCAGCAGTGAAGCAGGGGGCCAACAGCCC.